The 22 T cell receptor beta chains below all came from one sample that was sequenced in a study of blood T cell repertoires in COVID-19. Some clones are missing from TCRdb's copy, which holds only in-frame ones; the method was immunoSEQ multiplex PCR. The data show nearly 110,000 clones, with approximately 89% seen just once and 6.8% held by the top ten. Sequenced input: peripheral blood. The source is a middle-aged man with active or convalescent COVID-19.

The rearrangement uses TRBV7-2 and TRBJ2-5; 10 bases match TRBD1. The V gene's germline CDR1 is SGHTA and CDR2 FQGNSA. The CDR3 is made up of 15 amino acids. Losses at the gene ends were 6 bases for V and 4 bases for J; bases not matched to a gene: 8. CDR3 in DNA: TGTGCCAGCAGTTTGGACAGGGGGATTGGAGAGACCCAGTACTTC. Its translation: CASSLDRGIGETQYF.

This clone occurred once. This rearrangement joins TRBV28 to TRBJ1-5; D may be TRBD1 (6 bases). Germline-derived CDR1 and CDR2 are MDHEN and SYDVKM. V was trimmed by 5 bases and J by 0 bases, leaving 14 bases between them. The CDR3 has 16 amino acids. In DNA form, the CDR3 reads TGTGCCAGCAGTAGAACGTCAGGGGCTAGCAATCAGCCCCAGCATTTT. It codes for CASSRTSGASNQPQHF.

This chain joins TRBV24-1 and TRBJ2-5; TRBD2 is a possible D gene (6 bases). V was pared by 4 bases and J by 5 bases, with 16 bases between. This CDR3 has 15 amino acids. The germline CDR1 and CDR2 sequences are KGHDR and SFDVKD. The CDR3 bases are TGTGCCACCAGTGACCCCTCGCGGGCGGGGGAGACCCAGTACTTC. This encodes CATSDPSRAGETQYF.

The rearrangement joins TRBV10-3 to TRBJ1-1, with 9 bases fitting TRBD1. After removal of 7 bases from V and 3 bases from J, the junction contained 9 bases not matched to a gene. The CDR3 runs to 15 residues. Germline lookup yields CDR1 ENHRY and CDR2 SYGVKD. In DNA, the CDR3 is TGTGCCATCAACTCCGGGACAGGGCCTTACACTGAAGCTTTCTTT. Translating gives CAINSGTGPYTEAFF.

The chain uses TRBV28 and TRBJ1-2; 8 bases agree with TRBD1. The length of the CDR3 is 16 residues. Germline CDR1 is MDHEN and CDR2 is SYDVKM. J was trimmed by 3 bases and V by 4 bases; bases with no gene match: 10. The CDR3 bases are TGTGCCAGCAGTTGGCTGGTGGGACAGGTTGACTATGGCTACACCTTC. Its translation: CASSWLVGQVDYGYTF.

The chain uses TRBV2 and TRBJ2-7; D uncertain. The V gene's germline CDR1 is SNHLY and CDR2 FYNNEI. The V end was cut by 5 bases, the J end by 4 bases, with 12 bases between. The CDR3 totals 13 residues. The CDR3 spells CASSTDSGYEQYF. CDR3 DNA: TGTGCCAGCAGTACCGATTCGGGTTACGAGCAGTACTTC. The full variable domain, in which reference TRBV2 and TRBJ2-7 provide the parts outside the CDR3, is EPEVTQTPSHQVTQMGQEVILRCVPISNHLYFYWYRQILGQKVEFLVSFYNNEISEKSEIFDDQFSVERPDGSNFTLKIRSTKLEDSAMYFCASSTDSGYEQYFGPGTRLTVT.

This clone showed up just a few times. The genes are TRBV5-1 and TRBJ2-5; tentative D call: TRBD2 (5 bases). Germline values: CDR1 SGHRS, CDR2 YFSETQ. Trimming stripped 4 bases from V and 2 bases from J, with 21 bases between. The CDR3 extends over 17 amino acids. The chain's CDR3 is CASSLRRGGGRQETQYF. The CDR3 DNA reads as TGCGCCAGCAGCCTTCGCCGAGGAGGTGGCCGGCAAGAGACCCAGTACTTC. Looking up the rest from reference TRBV5-1 and TRBJ2-5 gives the full variable domain: KAGVTQTPRYLIKTRGQQVTLSCSPISGHRSVSWYQQTPGQGLQFLFEYFSETQRNKGNFPGRFSGRQFSNSRSEMNVSTLELGDSALYLCASSLRRGGGRQETQYFGPGTRLLVL.

The J gene is TRBJ2-3, the V gene TRBV7-2, with TRBD2 matching 9 bases. V dropped 1 base and J dropped 6; count of bases not matched to a gene: 8. The CDR3 runs 16 residues. Germline V gene sequence: CDR1 SGHTA, CDR2 FQGNSA. The CDR3 bases are TGTGCCAGCAGCTTAGTCGGCGGGAGGGCAATGGATACGCAGTATTTT. It is translated as CASSLVGGRAMDTQYF.

The chain couples TRBV10-3 to TRBJ1-6; TRBD1 aligns across 9 bases. CDR1 ENHRY and CDR2 SYGVKD come from the germline V gene. Losses at the gene ends were 3 bases for V and 9 bases for J; bases not matched to a gene: 3. The CDR3 sequence is 14 residues long. As DNA, the CDR3 is TGTGCCATCAGTGATCGACAGGGGGGTTCACCCCTCCACTTT. Translation gives CAISDRQGGSPLHF.

This clone was found a few times. J is TRBJ2-2 and V is TRBV11-3, with D possibly being TRBD2 (5 bases). From germline, CDR1 is SGHNT and CDR2 YENEEA. V was pared by 0 bases and J by 4 bases, with 9 bases between. The CDR3 has 15 amino acids. The CDR3 spells CASSLERGRTGELFF. The DNA for the CDR3 is TGTGCCAGCAGCTTAGAACGGGGTCGCACCGGGGAGCTGTTTTTT. Drawing the rest from reference TRBV11-3 and TRBJ2-2, the complete variable domain is EAGVVQSPRYKIIEKKQPVAFWCNPISGHNTLYWYLQNLGQGPELLIRYENEEAVDDSQLPKDRFSAERLKGVDSTLKIQPAELGDSAVYLCASSLERGRTGELFFGEGSRLTVL.

This chain connects TRBV4-2 to TRBJ1-4; 8 bases agree with TRBD1. Unmatched junction bases numbered 5, after V lost 3 bases and J lost 2 bases. The CDR3 totals 16 residues. Looked up from germline, CDR1 is LGHNA and CDR2 is YNFKEQ. CDR3 sequence reads: CASSHGQGVTNEKLFF. The CDR3 nucleotides are TGTGCCAGCAGCCATGGACAGGGAGTTACTAATGAAAAACTGTTTTTT.

This chain connects TRBV7-8 to TRBJ1-4; 7 bases are shared with TRBD1. Trimming cost V 3 bases and J 3 bases; bases outside gene matches: 7. The CDR3 is 16 amino acids. The germline CDR1 and CDR2 sequences are SGHVS and FQNEAQ. This CDR3 is CASSFSTGTANEKLFF. CDR3 in DNA: TGTGCCAGCAGCTTTTCAACCGGGACAGCTAATGAAAAACTGTTTTTT.

The chain uses TRBV11-2 and TRBJ2-1, with 12 bases matching TRBD2. The CDR3 has 15 residues. CDR1 is SGHAT, CDR2 FQNNGV, per germline. V was clipped by 5 bases and J by 4 bases; unmatched bases: 3. The CDR3 is CASSRTSGAYNEQFF. CDR3 DNA sequence: TGTGCCAGCAGCCGGACTAGCGGGGCATACAATGAGCAGTTCTTC. Looking up the rest from reference TRBV11-2 and TRBJ2-1 gives the full variable domain: EAGVAQSPRYKIIEKRQSVAFWCNPISGHATLYWYQQILGQGPKLLIQFQNNGVVDDSQLPKDRFSAERLKGVDSTLKIQPAKLEDSAVYLCASSRTSGAYNEQFFGPGTRLTVL.

The chain combines TRBV5-8 with TRBJ2-3; D is perhaps TRBD2 (5 bases). The CDR3 sequence is 13 residues long. Deletions cut 4 bases from V and 2 bases from J, with 8 bases between. In germline, CDR1 is SGHTS, CDR2 YDEGEE. The CDR3 loop is CASSPRDTDTQYF. The CDR3, as DNA: TGTGCCAGCAGCCCCCGGGACACAGATACGCAGTATTTT.

The genes are TRBV6-1 and TRBJ1-2, with D uncertain. CDR1 MNHNS and CDR2 SASEGT come from the germline V gene. The CDR3 runs to 15 residues. Trimming removed 2 bases from V and 8 bases from J, with 18 bases in between. CDR3 residues: CASSEFVGPPRGYTF. In DNA, the CDR3 is TGTGCCAGCAGTGAATTCGTTGGGCCCCCAAGGGGCTACACCTTC.

This clone was seen once. The chain joins TRBV28 to TRBJ1-6; D call uncertain. Germline V gene sequence: CDR1 MDHEN, CDR2 SYDVKM. Trimming removed 2 bases from V and 6 bases from J, with 20 bases in between. The CDR3 is 18 residues long. The CDR3 is CASSLVIVHGLANSPLHF. CDR3 DNA sequence: TGTGCCAGCAGTTTAGTTATCGTACACGGACTCGCTAATTCACCCCTCCACTTT.

The chain joins TRBV5-4 to TRBJ1-2, with 8 nucleotides matching TRBD1. CDR3 length equals 14 residues. The germline V gene has CDR1 SGHNT and CDR2 YYREEE (reference sequence). The V gene end was trimmed by 1 base and the J gene end by 7 bases; junction bases not matched to a gene: 6. Here the CDR3 reads CASSLPGQAFGYTF. For the CDR3, the DNA is TGTGCCAGCAGCTTGCCGGGACAGGCCTTTGGCTACACCTTC.

The V and J genes are TRBV10-3 and TRBJ2-3; 11 bases fit TRBD2. CDR3 length: 15 residues. V lost 6 bases, J lost 0 bases, and 2 bases stayed unmatched. The germline gives CDR1 ENHRY, CDR2 SYGVKD. The CDR3 DNA reads TGTGCCATCAGCCCTAGCGGGGGGAGCACAGATACGCAGTATTTT. It encodes CAISPSGGSTDTQYF.

This clone is a singleton in its sample. V usage is TRBV28 and J usage is TRBJ2-7; TRBD1 matches at 7 bases. The CDR3 is 14 amino acids. The ends lost 5 bases at V and 4 bases at J; junction bases unmatched: 8. The germline gives CDR1 MDHEN, CDR2 SYDVKM. CDR3: CASSLPGQPYEQYF. The DNA of the CDR3 is TGTGCCAGCAGTCTTCCGGGACAGCCTTACGAGCAGTACTTC.

This sequence joins TRBV12-2 and TRBJ2-5; TRBD2 is taken as the D call from the table, unchecked against the DNA. TRBV12-2 is designated a pseudogene. This CDR3 region has 18 residues. The CDR3 here is CASRLDEASGRAVETQYF. CDR3 sequence (DNA): TGTGCAAGTCGCTTAGATGAGGCTAGCGGGAGGGCCGTGGAGACCCAGTACTTC.

V gene TRBV9 combines with J gene TRBJ2-3, with no clear D. V was cut by 3 bases and J by 5 bases, with 4 bases left in between. The CDR3 is 11 amino acids. Germline assignment: CDR1 SGDLS and CDR2 YYNGEE. Here the CDR3 reads CASSALDTQYF. In DNA form, the CDR3 reads TGTGCCAGCAGCGCATTAGATACGCAGTATTTT.

The chain has TRBV11-2 and TRBJ1-1; D possibly corresponds to TRBD1 (5 bases). The CDR3 is 14 amino acids. The V gene lost 1 base and the J gene lost 5 bases, with 11 bases spanning the gap. The V gene's germline CDR1 is SGHAT and CDR2 FQNNGV. This CDR3 reads CASSLGAGRTEAFF. DNA for the CDR3: TGTGCCAGCAGCTTAGGGGCAGGGAGGACTGAAGCTTTCTTT.